The next 10 T cell receptor beta chains were all read from a single sample in a study of T cell repertoires in cytomegalovirus infection. TCRdb reanalysed the reads using MiXCR and keeps one entry per CDR3 protein. The table has 490,000 or so distinct CDR3 sequences, 11% seen once. Input material: PBMCs. The source of these receptors is a human donor in good health (CMV status not recorded). Some clones in this sample may be carry-over from other donors' samples.

This sequence joins TRBV6-5 and TRBJ1-3, with D unresolved. The CDR3 is 15 amino acids. The V end lost 5 bases, the J end lost 0 bases, and 11 bases lay between the germline ends. In germline, CDR1 is MNHEY, CDR2 SVGAGI. CDR3 sequence reads: CASSRLTSSGNTIYF. The CDR3 coding sequence is TGTGCCAGCAGTCGATTGACAAGCTCTGGAAACACCATATATTTT.

Concerning this clonotype itself: This may arise from a read error, as a much more abundant clone is one base away. A read error is likely, as this CDR3 ends without the conserved phenylalanine or tryptophan. V usage is TRBV5-1 and J usage is TRBJ2-7, with TRBD1 identical over 7 bases. This CDR3 spans 15 amino acids. V was clipped by 3 bases and J by 2 bases; unmatched bases: 8. Germline CDR1 SGHRS, CDR2 YFSETQ. The CDR3, as DNA: TGCGCCAGCAGCTCCAGACAGGGCGGAACCTACGAGCAGTACTGC. It codes for CASSSRQGGTYEQYC.

This clonotype was seen many times. The chain couples TRBV11-2 to TRBJ1-4; D unclear. The V gene lost 5 bases and the J gene lost 10 bases, with 20 bases spanning the gap. The CDR3 runs to 15 residues. Germline lookup yields CDR1 SGHAT and CDR2 FQNNGV. The CDR3 DNA is TGTGCCAGCAGCCTACTAAGGAACAGTGGGCGAAAACTGTTTTTT. The encoded protein is CASSLLRNSGRKLFF.

This clonotype was counted only a few times. J is TRBJ2-3 and V is TRBV20-1; D remains unclear. V lost 6 bases and J lost 7, with 14 bases in between. The CDR3 covers 12 residues. In germline, CDR1 is DFQATT, CDR2 SNEGSKA (reference sequence). CDR3 nucleotides: TGCAGTGCAGTGCCCGGAGAAAATACGCAGTATTTT. Translating gives CSAVPGENTQYF.

This clonotype was counted ten times or more. The chain combines TRBV7-6 with TRBJ2-1; TRBD1 might be the D (5 bases). The CDR3 sequence is 13 residues long. The germline V gene encodes CDR1 SGHVS and CDR2 FNYEAQ. Trimming cost V 2 bases and J 5 bases, with 7 bases left between them. This CDR3 reads CASSLLGHNEQFF. CDR3 nucleotides: TGTGCCAGCAGCTTATTGGGGCACAATGAGCAGTTCTTC.

In this sample, this clonotype turned up many times. The genes are TRBV7-3 and TRBJ1-5, with D possibly matching TRBD1 (5 bases). Germline V gene data show CDR1 as SGHTA and CDR2 as FQGTGA. The V end lost 0 bases, the J end lost 0 bases, and 15 bases lay between the germline ends. The CDR3 contains 18 residues. CDR3: CASSLTLQGPGSNQPQHF. The CDR3 DNA reads TGTGCCAGCAGCTTAACCCTTCAGGGCCCAGGTAGCAATCAGCCCCAGCATTTT.

This clonotype has just a few counts. The chain employs TRBV28 and TRBJ2-5, with TRBD1 matching 12 bases. Germline trimming cut 4 bases from V and 9 bases from J; bases unmatched to any gene: 3. CDR3 length equals 13 residues. CDR1 is MDHEN, CDR2 SYDVKM, per germline. CDR3 in amino acids: CASSWGQGASQYF. The CDR3 bases are TGTGCCAGCAGTTGGGGACAGGGGGCATCCCAGTACTTC.

This clonotype has at least ten counts. The chain has TRBV6-1 and TRBJ1-5, with D uncertain. Trimming pared 3 bases from V and 3 bases from J, leaving 9 bases between. This CDR3 comprises 14 residues. Germline V gene data show CDR1 as MNHNS and CDR2 as SASEGT. In DNA, the CDR3 is TGTGCCAGCAGTGACGGGCAGCACAATCAGCCCCAGCATTTT. The encoded protein is CASSDGQHNQPQHF.

This clonotype has ten or more counts. The V and J genes are TRBV5-4 and TRBJ2-3; D may be TRBD2 (5 bases). This CDR3 spans 14 amino acids. Germline V lookup: CDR1 SGHNT, CDR2 YYREEE (reference sequence). Trimming left V 4 bases short and J 4 bases short, with 13 bases between. The CDR3 is CASSPLGRPDTQYF. In DNA form, the CDR3 reads TGTGCCAGCAGCCCCCTTGGGAGACCAGATACGCAGTATTTT.

The chain couples TRBV5-6 to TRBJ1-2; TRBD1 matches 10 bases. This CDR3 spans 15 amino acids. Germline V gene sequence: CDR1 SGHDT, CDR2 YYEEEE. V gave up 1 base and J gave up 4 bases; unmatched junction bases: 4. CDR3 sequence reads: CASSLPGQGIYGYTF. The CDR3, as DNA: TGTGCCAGCAGCTTGCCGGGACAGGGGATCTATGGCTACACCTTC. The full variable domain, rest sourced from reference TRBV5-6 and TRBJ1-2, is DAGVTQSPTHLIKTRGQQVTLRCSPKSGHDTVSWYQQALGQGPQFIFQYYEEEERQRGNFPDRFSGHQFPNYSSELNVNALLLGDSALYLCASSLPGQGIYGYTFGSGTRLTVV.